This TCR beta chain came from a study of shared clonotypes between healthy human individuals. Study-wide results and limits: Between several donors, naive CD4 clonotypes were shared at a level of about 5%. It was the non-shared clonotypes that had lower generation probabilities than clonotypes shared by all four donors.

Execution of the assay was at deep level. Per the original data handling: Sequence data from immunoSEQ were junction-only and lacked quality scores; consequently, filtering differed. Using immunoSEQ multiplex PCR, the repertoire was profiled, and TCRdb retains in-frame clones only, with some absent. From that table come the V and J calls and clone size; the DNA was used to work out D and trimming. There are roughly 1,800,000 clones in the sample; about 95% occur only once, and 0.9% to 1.5% lies in the top ten. A word on this clone: Its antigen is undetermined.

The germline V gene encodes CDR1 MNHEY and CDR2 SMNVEV (reference sequence). With 0 bases removed from V and 5 bases from J, the gap between germline ends came to 8 bases. The CDR3 has 13 amino acids. Positively selected for CCR7, the CD45RO-negative cells used as naive CD8 cells excluded terminally differentiated effector memory CD45RA+ cells. The rearrangement links TRBV27 to TRBJ2-7, with unresolved D. The sequencing sample was made of naive CD8+ T cells sorted from blood. This sequence was found in a man younger than 35 in good health. The CDR3 is CASSLSVSDEQYF. CDR3 in DNA: TGTGCCAGCAGTTTATCAGTCTCGGACGAGCAGTACTTC.